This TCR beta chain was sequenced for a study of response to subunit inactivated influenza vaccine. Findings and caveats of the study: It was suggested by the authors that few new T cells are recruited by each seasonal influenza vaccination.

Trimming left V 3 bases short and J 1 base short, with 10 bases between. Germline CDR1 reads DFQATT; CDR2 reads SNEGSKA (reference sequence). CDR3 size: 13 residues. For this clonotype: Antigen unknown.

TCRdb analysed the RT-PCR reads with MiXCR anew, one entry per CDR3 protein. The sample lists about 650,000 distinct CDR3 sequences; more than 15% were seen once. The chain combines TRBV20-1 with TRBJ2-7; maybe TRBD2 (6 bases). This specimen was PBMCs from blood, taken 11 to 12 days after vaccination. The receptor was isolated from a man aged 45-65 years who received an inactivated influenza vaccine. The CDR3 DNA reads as TGCAGTGCTAGGGGACTTTCATCCTACGAGCAGTACTTC. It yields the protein CSARGLSSYEQYF.